These T cell receptor beta chains were read from a single sample in a study of cytomegalovirus exposure and HLA in healthy donors. The data were produced by immunoSEQ multiplex PCR, yet TCRdb's version contains in-frame clones alone and is incomplete. The sample includes about 76,000 clones, 73% seen only once; the top ten take 15% to 20%. The material sequenced was PBMCs. The origin of the receptors is a woman aged 40 to 50 in good health and CMV-seropositive. The CDR3 runs from the conserved cysteine through the conserved F or W. A D gene is named only where the DNA matches it firmly. Clone size is not always given. Where it is, it says once, few, many or a class for expanded clones.

-	TRBJ2-5	TRBV11-2	15	-	CASSRVGGTQETQYF	TGTGCCAGCAGCCGCGTAGGGGGTACACAAGAGACCCAGTACTTC
-	TRBJ2-7	TRBV9	14	-	CASSVVSSSYEQYF	TGTGCCAGCAGCGTAGTGTCCAGCTCCTACGAGCAGTACTTC
-	TRBJ2-1	TRBV7-3	15	TRBD2	CASSFTGTSDNEQFF	TGTGCCAGCAGCTTCACCGGGACTAGCGACAATGAGCAGTTCTTC
-	TRBJ2-1	TRBV2	17	-	CASSEGDKAGANNEQFF	TGTGCCAGCAGTGAAGGGGATAAGGCGGGGGCCAACAATGAGCAGTTCTTC
few	TRBJ2-5	TRBV7-9	15	TRBD2	CASSISGGHQETQYF	TGTGCCAGCAGCATTAGCGGGGGGCACCAAGAGACCCAGTACTTC
-	TRBJ1-1	TRBV10-2	14	-	CASLRGRSNTEAFF	TGCGCCAGTCTAAGGGGCCGATCGAACACTGAAGCTTTCTTT
-	TRBJ2-5	TRBV2	17	TRBD2	CASSSTSGRDWGETQYF	TGTGCCAGCAGCTCCACTAGCGGGAGGGACTGGGGTGAGACCCAGTACTTC
-	TRBJ1-1	TRBV28	13	-	CASSYLDRPEAFF	TGTGCCAGCAGTTACTTAGACAGGCCTGAAGCTTTCTTT
-	TRBJ2-2	TRBV5-1	14	TRBD1	CASSLEDRPGELFF	TGCGCCAGCAGCTTGGAGGACAGGCCCGGGGAGCTGTTTTTT
-	TRBJ2-1	TRBV7-7	15	TRBD2	CASSLRPAGDNEQFF	TGTGCCAGCAGCTTGAGACCAGCGGGGGACAATGAGCAGTTCTTC
-	TRBJ2-1	TRBV5-5	15	TRBD2	CASSTLTSGSDEQFF	TGTGCCAGCAGCACCCTGACTAGCGGGAGCGATGAGCAGTTCTTC
-	TRBJ2-2	TRBV6-5	16	TRBD2	CASSYATSGRPGELFF	TGTGCCAGCAGTTACGCGACTAGCGGGAGACCCGGGGAGCTGTTTTTT
-	TRBJ1-1	TRBV14	14	-	CASSFRRGNTEAFF	TGTGCCAGCAGCTTTCGAAGGGGGAACACTGAAGCTTTCTTT
-	TRBJ2-3	TRBV4-2	17	-	CASSQGFGGASTDTQYF	TGTGCCAGCAGCCAAGGTTTTGGGGGGGCTAGCACAGATACGCAGTATTTT
-	TRBJ1-5	TRBV27	13	-	CASSPRTFQPQHF	TGTGCCAGCAGTCCTCGGACATTCCAGCCCCAGCATTTT
-	TRBJ1-1	TRBV10-3	17	TRBD1	CAIRWAGGKTMNTEAFF	TGTGCCATCAGGTGGGCAGGGGGTAAAACCATGAACACTGAAGCTTTCTTT
-	TRBJ1-1	TRBV27	14	TRBD1	CASSYGDRGTEAFF	TGTGCCAGCAGTTACGGGGACAGGGGCACTGAAGCTTTCTTT
-	TRBJ1-1	TRBV7-2	14	-	CASSLVAGNTEAFF	TGTGCCAGCAGCTTAGTTGCAGGCAACACTGAAGCTTTCTTT
-	TRBJ2-1	TRBV15	16	-	CATSSLGRSRNNEQFF	TGTGCCACCAGCAGTTTGGGGCGTTCCAGGAACAATGAGCAGTTCTTC
-	TRBJ1-2	TRBV10-3	12	-	CAIRGDTYGYTF	TGTGCCATCAGGGGGGACACTTATGGCTACACCTTC
-	TRBJ2-2	TRBV5-6	14	TRBD1	CASSPQGDTGELFF	TGTGCCAGCAGCCCACAGGGGGACACCGGGGAGCTGTTTTTT
-	TRBJ2-7	TRBV5-6	12	-	CASSLGRTEQYF	TGTGCCAGCAGCTTGGGTCGAACTGAGCAGTACTTC
few	TRBJ1-1	TRBV28	16	-	CASSLMGGLGNTEAFF	TGTGCCAGCAGTTTAATGGGAGGGTTGGGCAACACTGAAGCTTTCTTT